This entry is about one T cell receptor beta chain. Antigen specificity is unknown. These data are taken from a study of graft-versus-host responses after intestinal transplantation. Study information: All of the recipients had induction that used anti-thymocyte globulin, then tacrolimus and steroids for about 3 years.

Profiled with immunoSEQ multiplex PCR; TCRdb holds only in-frame clones, not every one. The sample lists under 140,000 clones; approximately 92% were seen once. Study-level points and caveats: Present in recipient marrow, GvH clones included some that appeared first in ileum or blood. When patients had graft-donor T cell macrochimerism, their allografts held high graft-versus-host to host-versus-graft clonal ratios. Early post-transplant HvG declines were associated with peak circulating GvH clone levels.

The specimen was unstimulated CD8+ T cells sorted from spleen or lymph node cells, collected before intestinal transplant. This TCR derives from a human donor who received an intestinal transplant.

CDR3 residues: CASSIVARSRSGYTF. Written as DNA, the CDR3 is TGTGCCAGTAGTATCGTAGCCAGGAGCCGTAGTGGCTACACCTTC. The V gene is TRBV19, the J gene TRBJ1-2; D unclear. Germline V gene sequence: CDR1 LNHDA, CDR2 SQIVND (reference sequence). The V and J ends lost 3 bases and 7 bases respectively, with 18 bases between them. This CDR3 spans 15 amino acids.